The following is a T cell receptor beta chain sequence with its context. Its antigen is as yet unknown. The sample comes from a study of cytomegalovirus exposure and HLA in healthy donors. Study-level findings and limits: Cytomegalovirus association was listed for 164 TCR beta chains. Donors belonging to an Asian-associated ancestry cluster reportedly showed fewer N-insertions in productive TCRs than the 666-donor mean, according to what a later analysis found. Sequencing likely caused a cluster of highly shared sequence variants.

CDR3 size: 14 residues. Germline V gene lookup returns CDR1 SGHTA and CDR2 FQGTGA. The V gene lost 2 bases and the J gene lost 0 bases, with 7 bases spanning the gap. This PCR relied on a set of 60 Vbeta primers and 13 Jbeta primers. Clones were sequenced by immunoSEQ multiplex PCR, and TCRdb holds only the in-frame ones, with some missing. The sample contains nearly 200,000 clones, 75% to 80% of which appear only once. The origin of this receptor is a woman aged 30 to 39 in good health and CMV-seropositive. The J gene is TRBJ1-1, the V gene TRBV7-3; maybe TRBD1 (6 bases). The sequenced sample was PBMCs. DNA of the CDR3: TGTGCCAGCAGCTTAGACAGGATGAACACTGAAGCTTTCTTT. Its translation: CASSLDRMNTEAFF.